This is a list of T cell receptor beta chains from one sample in a study of shared clonotypes between healthy human individuals. This table comes from immunoSEQ multiplex PCR, and its TCRdb copy is limited to in-frame clones, with some not included. The data hold 400,000 to 550,000 clones, with approximately 79% observed a single time. Source material: PBMCs. The receptors come from a middle-aged woman in good health. Some clones in this sample may be carry-over from other donors' samples. CDR3s include the opening cysteine and the closing phenylalanine or tryptophan. A D gene is named only where the DNA matches it firmly. The listing skips clone size in some rows; elsewhere it reads once, few, many or a size class.

D	V	size	J	DNA	CDR3
TRBD2	TRBV2	-	TRBJ2-1	TGTGCCACCACCGGGACTAGTCCCCCAAAACTGCAGTTCTTC	CATTGTSPPKLQFF
-	TRBV4-3	-	TRBJ1-2	TGCGCCAGCAGCCAAGATTCACAGGGCCGCTATGGCTACACCTTC	CASSQDSQGRYGYTF
TRBD1	TRBV5-1	-	TRBJ1-2	TGCGCCAGCAGCTTGACACAGGGGGCGCAATCCCATGGCTACACCTTC	CASSLTQGAQSHGYTF
-	TRBV11-3	-	TRBJ2-5	TGTGCCAGCAGCGAAGGCAGGGGAAAGGTGCCCCAAGAGACCCAGTACTTC	CASSEGRGKVPQETQYF
-	TRBV10-3	-	TRBJ2-5	TGTGCCATCAGTGATTTTTGGGAGACCCAGTACTTC	CAISDFWETQYF
TRBD2	TRBV28	-	TRBJ2-1	TGTGCCAGCAGTTCCATGACTAGCGGGAGCGGCAATGAGCAGTTCTTC	CASSSMTSGSGNEQFF
-	TRBV4-3	-	TRBJ1-2	TGCGCCAGCAGCCAAGAGTGGGGAGACTATGGCTACACCTTC	CASSQEWGDYGYTF
TRBD2	TRBV28	few	TRBJ2-1	TGTGCCAGCACCTTAGGGGGTAGGCTAGCGGGCCTAAATGAGCAGTTCTTC	CASTLGGRLAGLNEQFF
TRBD1	TRBV7-3	-	TRBJ2-1	TGTGCCAGCAGCTTTCGGACAGGGGGGCGGAATGAGCAGTTCTTC	CASSFRTGGRNEQFF
TRBD2	TRBV28	-	TRBJ2-5	TGTGCCAGCAGTTTGGGGCTAGCGGGACAAGAGACCCAGTACTTC	CASSLGLAGQETQYF
-	TRBV27	-	TRBJ2-2	TGTGCCAGCAGTCTATGGACAGCGAACGGGGAGCTGTTTTTT	CASSLWTANGELFF
TRBD2	TRBV18	-	TRBJ2-1	TGTGCCAGCTCACCATTTCCGCAAGCGGGAGGAGGACTCAATGAGCAGTTCTTC	CASSPFPQAGGGLNEQFF
-	TRBV18	-	TRBJ2-1	TGTGCCAGCTCCCGCGACTACAGCTCCTACAATGAGCAGTTCTTC	CASSRDYSSYNEQFF
TRBD2	TRBV7-2	few	TRBJ2-2	TGTGCCAGCAGCTTAGCGGGGACTAGCGGGATAGATACCGGGGAGCTGTTTTTT	CASSLAGTSGIDTGELFF
-	TRBV19	-	TRBJ2-7	TGTGCCAGTAGTATAGAGTCCAGTCCCTACGAGCAGTACTTC	CASSIESSPYEQYF
-	TRBV10-3	-	TRBJ2-7	TGTGCCATCAGTGAGTCAAAAGGAGGCTCCTACGAGCAGTACTTC	CAISESKGGSYEQYF
-	TRBV7-3	-	TRBJ1-5	TGTGCCAGCAGACCCATCCTCCCGGGGCCTAACTATAGCAATCAGCCCCAGCATTTT	CASRPILPGPNYSNQPQHF
TRBD2	TRBV6-1	once	TRBJ2-1	TGTGCCGGCGGACTAGCGGGAAACAATGAGCAGTTCTTC	CAGGLAGNNEQFF
-	TRBV30	few	TRBJ1-2	TGTGCCTGGAGTTTGAAGTTAGGTGGCTACACCTTC	CAWSLKLGGYTF
TRBD1	TRBV7-8	-	TRBJ2-7	TGTGCCAGCAGCTTAGGAATTCAGGGGGCGCAGGAGCAGTACTTC	CASSLGIQGAQEQYF